The 30 T cell receptor beta chains reported below all come from one sample, sequenced in a study of vaccination effects on CD4 cells after COVID-19. Antigen-specific CD4+ T cell clonotypes were called by their expansion after viral peptide-pool culture in ViraFEST. Culturing for around 10 days preceded CD4+ T cell isolation. Each participant received a vaccine that was either BNT162b2 or mRNA-1273, given as two doses. The antigens these receptors bind are not known. Some clones are missing from TCRdb's copy, which holds only in-frame ones; the method was immunoSEQ multiplex PCR. Of roughly 43,000 clones in the sample, 65% to 75% are singletons; the top ten hold roughly 16%. Here the sequenced sample was CD4+ T cells from PBMCs cultured with HCoV-OC43 spike peptides, taken after COVID-19 vaccination. Subset indicated: HCoV-OC43 spike overlapping peptide pool stimulation. These receptors originate from a human donor who received a COVID-19 vaccine.

This clone was picked up one time. This rearrangement joins TRBV5-4 to TRBJ2-7; 9 bases match TRBD2. V trimming: 0 bases; J trimming: 6 bases; junction bases outside the gene matches: 4. The CDR3 runs to 14 residues. Germline CDR1 SGHNT, CDR2 YYREEE (reference sequence). CDR3 residues: CASSLASGISEQYF. Written as DNA, the CDR3 is TGTGCCAGCAGCTTGGCTAGCGGGATAAGCGAGCAGTACTTC.

The rearrangement uses TRBV6-5 and TRBJ1-4; TRBD1 matches 8 bases. Germline V gives CDR1 MNHEY, CDR2 SVGAGI. The V segment lost 4 bases and the J segment 8 bases; nucleotides outside the gene matches: 9. The CDR3 has 15 amino acids. This CDR3 is CASSSHGTGDEKLFF. The CDR3 DNA is TGTGCCAGCAGTTCCCACGGGACAGGTGACGAAAAACTGTTTTTT.

Only a few counts were recorded for this clone. V gene TRBV27 combines with J gene TRBJ1-6; no clear D. The germline V gene encodes CDR1 MNHEY and CDR2 SMNVEV (reference sequence). Deletions cut 4 bases from V and 2 bases from J, with 0 bases between. CDR3 length: 12 amino acids. The CDR3 sequence is CASSSYNSPLHF. The CDR3 bases are TGTGCCAGCAGTTCCTATAATTCACCCCTCCACTTT.

The chain combines TRBV29-1 with TRBJ1-1; no clear D gene. The V end lost 5 bases, the J end lost 0 bases, and 7 bases lay between the germline ends. CDR1 is SQVTM and CDR2 is ANQGSEA in the germline V gene. The CDR3 is 12 residues long. This chain's CDR3 is CSVKDLNTEAFF. The CDR3 DNA reads TGCAGCGTTAAGGATCTGAACACTGAAGCTTTCTTT.

The CDR3 region has the DNA TGTGCCAGCAGCCCATTCGACGGGGTCTTGCCCTACGAGCAGTACTTC. Translated: CASSPFDGVLPYEQYF. The chain has TRBV3-1 (or the pseudogene TRBV3-2) and TRBJ2-7, with TRBD2 as a possible D gene (5 bases). The V gene's germline CDR1 is LGHDT and CDR2 YNNKEL (reference sequence). This CDR3 spans 16 amino acids. Trimming took off 4 bases at V and 2 bases at J, with 18 bases between the two ends.

J is TRBJ2-3 and V is TRBV24-1; 9 bases are shared with TRBD2. CDR1 and CDR2 from the germline V gene are KGHDR and SFDVKD. This CDR3 contains 16 residues. Trimming removed 10 bases from V and 7 bases from J; junction bases left unmatched: 17. CDR3 amino acids: CATETSWREGLYTQYF. The CDR3 region has the DNA TGTGCCACAGAGACTAGCTGGCGGGAGGGCTTATATACGCAGTATTTT.

This chain uses TRBV11-2 with TRBJ1-1; D not resolved. The germline V and J ends were trimmed by 1 base and 2 bases, with 14 bases remaining between them. This CDR3 is 16 amino acids long. Germline CDR1 and CDR2: SGHAT and FQNNGV. In DNA, the CDR3 is TGTGCCAGCAGCTTAGGGTTCGGCACACTCAACACTGAAGCTTTCTTT. Its protein is CASSLGFGTLNTEAFF. Based on the CDR3 plus reference TRBV11-2 and TRBJ1-1, the full variable domain is EAGVAQSPRYKIIEKRQSVAFWCNPISGHATLYWYQQILGQGPKLLIQFQNNGVVDDSQLPKDRFSAERLKGVDSTLKIQPAKLEDSAVYLCASSLGFGTLNTEAFFGQGTRLTVV.

The rearrangement links TRBV12-3 or TRBV12-4 to TRBJ2-3; D remains ambiguous. CDR3 size: 12 residues. Trimming removed 4 bases at V and 6 bases at J, with 8 bases between. CDR3 sequence: CASSSTVDTQYF. CDR3 bases: TGTGCCAGCAGTTCGACCGTGGATACGCAGTATTTT.

Worth noting for this clone: This sample includes further DNA sequences coding for the same CDR3. This sequence joins TRBV6-5 and TRBJ1-2; TRBD1 matches at 10 bases. V was clipped by 0 bases and J by 4 bases; unmatched bases: 5. The CDR3 has 16 residues. In germline, CDR1 is MNHEY, CDR2 SVGAGI. CDR3 region: CASSYSRTGGGYGYTF. CDR3 nucleotide sequence: TGTGCCAGCAGTTACTCGCGGACAGGGGGTGGCTATGGCTACACCTTC.

This clone was recorded a few times. This rearrangement joins TRBV19 to TRBJ1-3, with TRBD1 identical over 7 bases. Germline loops: CDR1 LNHDA, CDR2 SQIVND (reference sequence). The CDR3 length is 14 residues. With 5 bases clipped from V and 4 bases from J, the junction kept 5 bases outside the gene matches. The CDR3 reads CASSHRDRGNTIYF. The CDR3 coding sequence is TGTGCCAGTAGTCACCGGGACAGAGGAAACACCATATATTTT.

The chain joins TRBV20-1 to TRBJ1-5; D is ambiguous. Germline CDR1 reads DFQATT; CDR2 reads SNEGSKA (reference sequence). Trimming removed 3 bases at V and 5 bases at J, with 17 bases between. This CDR3 has 15 residues. DNA for the CDR3: TGCAGTGCTAGTTTCGATCCCCGGGGAGATCAGCCCCAGCATTTT. As protein: CSASFDPRGDQPQHF.

The J gene is TRBJ2-7, the V gene TRBV27; 9 bases agree with TRBD2. Trimming at V came to 8 bases and at J to 1 base, leaving 6 bases not matched to a gene. This CDR3 comprises 14 residues. Germline CDR1 and CDR2: MNHEY and SMNVEV (reference sequence). The CDR3, as DNA: TGTGCCAGCGGTAGCGGGAGTCTATCCTACGAGCAGTACTTC. Residues: CASGSGSLSYEQYF.

This rearrangement joins TRBV2 to TRBJ2-7; possibly TRBD1 or TRBD2 for D (5 bases each). Germline-derived CDR1 and CDR2 are SNHLY and FYNNEI. The CDR3 has 15 amino acids. Between the trimmed V and J ends, which lost 1 base and 4 bases, there was a span of 14 bases. For the CDR3, the DNA is TGTGCCAGCAGTGAAGTGGGGGAGTTCGGGTACGAGCAGTACTTC. Translation gives CASSEVGEFGYEQYF.

The chain links TRBV30 to TRBJ1-6; D is perhaps TRBD1 (6 bases). The CDR3 runs to 14 residues. Trimming shortened V by 7 bases and J by 1 base, and 11 bases separated the two germline ends. Germline V lookup: CDR1 GTSNPN, CDR2 SVGIG (reference sequence). In DNA, the CDR3 is TGTGCCTCGAGGGGGGGGTCCTATAATTCACCCCTCCACTTT. Its protein is CASRGGSYNSPLHF.

This chain uses TRBV11-2 with TRBJ2-2, with D maybe TRBD2 (5 bases). Germline CDR1 and CDR2: SGHAT and FQNNGV. The CDR3 length is 13 residues. Trimming cost V 8 bases and J 4 bases, with 11 bases left between them. The CDR3 is CASRPAGTGELFF. The DNA for the CDR3 is TGTGCCAGCCGCCCGGCGGGCACCGGGGAGCTGTTTTTT.

This clone appeared a single time. This chain joins TRBV5-1 and TRBJ2-3; 8 bases align to TRBD1. V shed 4 bases, J shed 1 base, and the junction held 8 bases outside the gene matches. Per germline, CDR1 SGHRS and CDR2 YFSETQ. The CDR3 totals 16 residues. CDR3 DNA sequence: TGCGCCAGCAGCCGTCAACACAGGGGGGGCACAGATACGCAGTATTTT. Translated, it gives CASSRQHRGGTDTQYF. Full variable domain (rest looked up from reference TRBV5-1 and TRBJ2-3): KAGVTQTPRYLIKTRGQQVTLSCSPISGHRSVSWYQQTPGQGLQFLFEYFSETQRNKGNFPGRFSGRQFSNSRSEMNVSTLELGDSALYLCASSRQHRGGTDTQYFGPGTRLTVL.

The chain has TRBV6-5 and TRBJ2-3, with a possible D match to TRBD2 (6 bases). CDR3 size: 12 residues. The V end lost 7 bases, the J end lost 15 bases, and 20 bases lay between the germline ends. Germline V gene data show CDR1 as MNHEY and CDR2 as SVGAGI. The CDR3, as DNA: TGTGCCAGCACCGCGAACTTCCCTAGCGCCTATTTT. This codes for CASTANFPSAYF.

This clone turned up a few times. The chain joins TRBV11-2 to TRBJ2-5; D perhaps matches TRBD1 (6 bases). V was shortened by 2 bases and J by 5 bases, with 6 bases between the two germline ends. Per germline, CDR1 SGHAT and CDR2 FQNNGV. The CDR3 spans 12 residues. CDR3 region: CASSLTGETQYF. The CDR3 DNA reads TGTGCCAGCAGCTTAACAGGGGAGACCCAGTACTTC.

This clone was seen a handful of times. J is TRBJ1-1 and V is TRBV11-2; 8 bases are shared with TRBD1. From germline, CDR1 is SGHAT and CDR2 FQNNGV. Unmatched junction bases numbered 11, after V lost 6 bases and J lost 5 bases. The CDR3 sequence is 15 residues long. CDR3 protein: CASRGQGAGGTEAFF. The CDR3 DNA reads TGTGCCAGCAGAGGTCAGGGGGCAGGGGGAACTGAAGCTTTCTTT.

This clone was found once. The chain has TRBV19 and TRBJ2-6; D is tentatively TRBD1 or TRBD2 (5 bases each). V lost 0 bases to trimming and J lost 2 bases, with 14 bases between them. This CDR3 is built from 18 residues. Germline values: CDR1 LNHDA, CDR2 SQIVND (reference sequence). CDR3 sequence: CASSIDPIGTAGANVLTF. In DNA form, the CDR3 reads TGTGCCAGTAGTATAGACCCGATCGGGACGGCTGGGGCCAACGTCCTGACTTTC.

The chain recombines TRBV11-2 with TRBJ1-2; 8 bases agree with TRBD1. V trimming: 0 bases; J trimming: 7 bases; junction bases outside the gene matches: 1. CDR1 is SGHAT and CDR2 is FQNNGV in the germline V gene. The CDR3 is made up of 13 amino acids. CDR3: CASSLDRGLGYTF. The CDR3 DNA reads TGTGCCAGCAGCTTAGACAGGGGGCTTGGCTACACCTTC.

The genes are TRBV4-1 and TRBJ2-1; 9 bases line up with TRBD2. In germline, CDR1 is MGHRA, CDR2 YSYEKL. The CDR3 loop spans 17 amino acids. J lost 6 bases, V lost 1 base, and 10 bases had no gene match. The CDR3 sequence is CASSQVGTSRGGNEQFF. As DNA, the CDR3 is TGCGCCAGCAGCCAAGTAGGGACTAGCAGGGGCGGCAATGAGCAGTTCTTC.

This clone was observed once. This chain's CDR3 is CASSLQVRADRVTDTQYF. The CDR3 bases are TGTGCCAGCAGCTTACAAGTGAGGGCGGACAGGGTCACAGATACGCAGTATTTT. The chain uses TRBV13 and TRBJ2-3; 8 bases are a match to TRBD1. V shed 2 bases and J 2 bases; nucleotides not matched to a gene: 12. CDR1 and CDR2 (germline): PRHDT, FYEKMQ (reference sequence). This CDR3 has 18 residues.

In nucleotides, the CDR3 is TGTGCCAGCAGCTTTCAGCCAGGGGCAAGCAATCAGCCCCAGCATTTT. This translates into CASSFQPGASNQPQHF. This chain joins TRBV5-8 and TRBJ1-5, with a tentative D call TRBD1 (6 bases). The CDR3 consists of 16 residues. Germline CDR1 SGHTS, CDR2 YDEGEE. Trimming stripped 2 bases from V and 1 base from J, with 13 bases between.

The J gene is TRBJ1-1, the V gene TRBV19, with no clear D. V lost 5 bases to trimming and J lost 0 bases, with 10 bases between them. Germline lookup yields CDR1 LNHDA and CDR2 SQIVND (reference sequence). CDR3 size: 14 residues. CDR3: CASSLPSMNTEAFF. CDR3 in DNA: TGTGCCAGTAGTCTTCCTTCCATGAACACTGAAGCTTTCTTT.

V usage is TRBV6-5 and J usage is TRBJ2-2; tentatively, D is TRBD1 (6 bases). The CDR3 spans 15 residues. The V gene's germline CDR1 is MNHEY and CDR2 SVGAGI. The V end lost 4 bases, the J end lost 0 bases, and 9 bases lay between the germline ends. The CDR3 DNA sequence: TGTGCCAGCAGTTCCGGGACAACGAACACCGGGGAGCTGTTTTTT. Residues: CASSSGTTNTGELFF.

On this clone itself: A junction end diverges from the germline sequence, so it may reflect a read error. This sequence joins TRBV4-2 and TRBJ2-1; perhaps TRBD2 as D (5 bases). CDR3 size: 11 residues. Germline V gene lookup returns CDR1 LGHNA and CDR2 YNFKEQ. The CDR3 is CASSQASGLVF. In DNA form, the CDR3 reads TGTGCCAGCAGCCAGGCGTCGGGGTTAGTCTTC.

In this sample, this clone turned up a few times. The genes are TRBV2 and TRBJ2-1, with 7 positions matching TRBD1. This CDR3 has 13 residues. Trimming removed 1 base from V and 8 bases from J; junction bases left unmatched: 2. Germline-derived CDR1 and CDR2 are SNHLY and FYNNEI. The CDR3 loop is CASSEEGAHEQFF. The CDR3 region has the DNA TGTGCCAGCAGTGAAGAGGGGGCGCATGAGCAGTTCTTC.

This sequence joins TRBV6-6 and TRBJ1-3, with TRBD1 identical over 10 bases. The CDR3 totals 14 residues. J gave up 8 bases and V 7 bases, and 8 bases lay outside the gene matches. The germline gives CDR1 MNHNY, CDR2 SVGAGI (reference sequence). DNA of the CDR3: TGTGCCAGCAAAATGGGACAGGGGCTATACACCATATATTTT. This codes for CASKMGQGLYTIYF.

This clone occurred a few times. The rearrangement joins TRBV20-1 to TRBJ2-1; D may match TRBD1 or TRBD2 (6 bases each). The ends were cut back, 3 bases at V and 5 bases at J, with 8 bases in the middle. CDR3 size: 12 residues. The germline V gene encodes CDR1 DFQATT and CDR2 SNEGSKA (reference sequence). The CDR3 spells CSASRGDNEQFF. CDR3 nucleotide sequence: TGCAGTGCTAGTAGGGGGGACAATGAGCAGTTCTTC.